The clone carrying this TCR beta chain was picked up one time. Germline CDR1 reads PRHDT; CDR2 reads FYEKMQ (reference sequence). This CDR3 contains 14 residues. The V gene lost 0 bases and the J gene lost 2 bases, with 7 bases spanning the gap. This entry belongs to a study of blood T cell repertoires in COVID-19. Overall study: COVID-19 samples collected from the United States, Italy and Spain covered acute and convalescent phases.

In the authors' workflow: Amplification of reference gene primers was used by the study to estimate nucleated cell counts. Generated by immunoSEQ multiplex PCR, the TCRdb table keeps only in-frame clones and is missing some. D and trimming were read from the DNA, whereas the V and J calls and clone size are those reported in that table. The data show more than 65,000 clones, around 84% seen once. The origin of this receptor is a woman aged 50 to 65 with acute or convalescent COVID-19. The V call is TRBV13, the J call TRBJ1-2; D is possibly TRBD1 (5 bases). The sequenced material came from peripheral blood. CDR3 nucleotide sequence: TGTGCCAGCAGCTTAGGACAGGTGAACTATGGCTACACCTTC. Translation gives CASSLGQVNYGYTF.